The T cell receptor (beta chain) described here comes from a study of response to subunit inactivated influenza vaccine. In the case of this clonotype: The antigen is unknown.

Study results and caveats: The authors proposed limited new T cell recruitment per seasonal influenza vaccination.

Trimming left V 4 bases short and J 3 bases short, with 10 bases between. The CDR3 is 12 residues long. Germline CDR1 and CDR2: SQVTM and ANQGSEA. TCRdb re-called the RT-PCR reads through MiXCR, storing one row per CDR3 protein. The repertoire holds 150,000 to 200,000 distinct CDR3 sequences, with 12% as singletons. This same sample was also part of a study on T cells expressing NK-cell markers. That work adds: UMI-tagged 5'RACE template switching yielded the TCR beta cDNA. What restricted sorting to alpha-beta TCR T cells in several experiments was an anti-gamma-delta TCR antibody. About 6 donors had dominant NKG2C+ clonotypes that comprised about 1.0-7.0% of their CD8+ T cells.

V is TRBV29-1 and J is TRBJ2-7, with a possible D match to TRBD2 (6 bases). The starting material was CD8+ T cells sorted from PBMCs, obtained less than 13 days after vaccination. This TCR was sampled from a man aged 50 to 60 who received an inactivated influenza vaccine. CDR3 coding DNA: TGCAGCGTTGTATGGCGGGACTACGAGCAGTACTTC. This encodes CSVVWRDYEQYF.